This TCR beta chain is from a study of cytomegalovirus exposure and HLA in healthy donors. From germline, CDR1 is LNHDA and CDR2 SQIVND (reference sequence). The CDR3 runs to 17 residues. Germline trimming cut 3 bases from V and 8 bases from J; bases unmatched to any gene: 10. The primer mix had 60 Vbeta and 13 Jbeta primers. Method: immunoSEQ multiplex PCR; TCRdb's copy keeps in-frame clones and lacks some. Here the sample spans approximately 140,000 clones, approximately 80% being singletons. This clonotype originated in a man aged 35-49 years in good health and CMV-seronegative. Sequencing was performed on PBMCs. V gene TRBV19 combines with J gene TRBJ2-1; 13 bases agree with TRBD2. The CDR3 DNA sequence: TGTGCCAGTAGTATTGGATGGACTAGCGGGAGAGGGGATGAGCAGTTCTTC. Its translation is CASSIGWTSGRGDEQFF. The full variable domain, completed using reference TRBV19 and TRBJ2-1, is DGGITQSPKYLFRKEGQNVTLSCEQNLNHDAMYWYRQDPGQGLRLIYYSQIVNDFQKGDIAEGYSVSREKKESFPLTVTSAQKNPTAFYLCASSIGWTSGRGDEQFFGPGTRLTVL.